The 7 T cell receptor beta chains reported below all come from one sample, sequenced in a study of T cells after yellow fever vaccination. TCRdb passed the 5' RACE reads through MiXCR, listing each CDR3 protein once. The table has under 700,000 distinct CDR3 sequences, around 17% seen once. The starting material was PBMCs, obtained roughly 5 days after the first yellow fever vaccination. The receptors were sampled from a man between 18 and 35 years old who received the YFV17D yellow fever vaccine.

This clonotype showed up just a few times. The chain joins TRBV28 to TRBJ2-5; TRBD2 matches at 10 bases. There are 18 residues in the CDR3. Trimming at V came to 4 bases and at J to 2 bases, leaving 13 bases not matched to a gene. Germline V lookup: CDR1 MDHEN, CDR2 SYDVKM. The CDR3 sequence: CASSSRAGGHLVQETQYF. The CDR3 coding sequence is TGTGCCAGCAGTTCCCGAGCGGGGGGGCATCTCGTACAAGAGACCCAGTACTTC.

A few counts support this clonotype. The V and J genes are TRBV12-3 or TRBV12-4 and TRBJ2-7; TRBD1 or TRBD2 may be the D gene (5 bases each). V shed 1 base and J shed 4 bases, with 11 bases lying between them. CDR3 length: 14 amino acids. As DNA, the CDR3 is TGTGCCAGCAGTTTAGGCAGGGAGTCTTACGAGCAGTACTTC. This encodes CASSLGRESYEQYF.

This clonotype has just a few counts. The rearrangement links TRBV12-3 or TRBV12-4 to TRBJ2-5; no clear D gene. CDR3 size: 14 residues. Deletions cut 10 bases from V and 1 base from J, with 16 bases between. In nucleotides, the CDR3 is TGTGCCACCCGGCCGTGGGGTATCCAAGAGACCCAGTACTTC. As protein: CATRPWGIQETQYF.

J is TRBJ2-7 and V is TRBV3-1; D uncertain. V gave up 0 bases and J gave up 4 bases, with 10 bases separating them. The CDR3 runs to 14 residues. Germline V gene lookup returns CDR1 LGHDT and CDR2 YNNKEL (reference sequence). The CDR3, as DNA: TGTGCCAGCAGCCAAGAACTGGGCCGATACGAGCAGTACTTC. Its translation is CASSQELGRYEQYF.

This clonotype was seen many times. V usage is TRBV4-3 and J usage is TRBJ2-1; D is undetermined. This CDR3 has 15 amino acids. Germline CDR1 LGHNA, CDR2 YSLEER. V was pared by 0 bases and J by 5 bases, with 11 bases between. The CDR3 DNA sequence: TGCGCCAGCAGCCAAGAAAATAGTTTCAACAATGAGCAGTTCTTC. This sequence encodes CASSQENSFNNEQFF.

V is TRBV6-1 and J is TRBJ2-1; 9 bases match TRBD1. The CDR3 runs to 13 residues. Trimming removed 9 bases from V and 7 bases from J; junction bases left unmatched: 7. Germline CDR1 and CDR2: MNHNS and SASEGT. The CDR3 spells CASSGQGRNEQFF. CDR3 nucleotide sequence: TGTGCCAGTAGCGGACAGGGGAGGAATGAGCAGTTCTTC.

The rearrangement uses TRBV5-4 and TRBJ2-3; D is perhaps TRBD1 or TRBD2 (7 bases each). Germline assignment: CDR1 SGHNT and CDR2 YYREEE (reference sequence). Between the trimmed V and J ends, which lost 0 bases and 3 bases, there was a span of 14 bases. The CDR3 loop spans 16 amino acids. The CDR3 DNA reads TGTGCCAGCAGCTTGGTTCGACAGGGAGGGACAGATACGCAGTATTTT. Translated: CASSLVRQGGTDTQYF.